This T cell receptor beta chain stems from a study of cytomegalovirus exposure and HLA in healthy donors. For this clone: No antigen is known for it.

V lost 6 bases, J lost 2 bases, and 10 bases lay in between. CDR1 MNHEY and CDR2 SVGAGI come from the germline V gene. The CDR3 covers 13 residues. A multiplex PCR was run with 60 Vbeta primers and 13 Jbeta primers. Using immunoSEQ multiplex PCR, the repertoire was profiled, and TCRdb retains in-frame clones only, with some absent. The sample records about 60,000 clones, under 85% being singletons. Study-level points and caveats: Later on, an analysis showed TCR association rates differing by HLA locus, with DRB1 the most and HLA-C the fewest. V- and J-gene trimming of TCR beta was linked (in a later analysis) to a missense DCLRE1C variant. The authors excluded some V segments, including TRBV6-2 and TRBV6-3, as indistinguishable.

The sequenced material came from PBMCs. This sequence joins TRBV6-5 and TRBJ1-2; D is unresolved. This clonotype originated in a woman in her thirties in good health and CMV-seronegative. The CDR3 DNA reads TGTGCCAGCAGCCCGACACACAACTATGGCTACACCTTC. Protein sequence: CASSPTHNYGYTF.